This T cell receptor (beta chain) is drawn from a study of blood T cells in healthy people across ages. The overall study: About one barcoded beta molecule per two T cells was captured by template switching.

With a J-beta primer mix and a sample-barcoded 5' primer, a second PCR ran roughly 6 to 11 cycles. The authors tagged each cDNA molecule using a template-switch adaptor with 12 random nucleotides. TCRdb re-called the 5' RACE reads with MiXCR, one entry per CDR3 protein. Among roughly 2 million distinct CDR3 sequences, 49% were seen once, and the ten largest hold over 2%. The germline V gene has CDR1 MNHEY and CDR2 SMNVEV (reference sequence). This CDR3 region has 15 residues. In the case of this clonotype: One junction end disagrees with the germline gene, perhaps due to a read error.

The chain has TRBV27 and TRBJ2-5; D is unclear. What was sequenced was blood. This TCR was sampled from a woman in her 40s in good health. The CDR3 loop is CACSLTNLKGETQYF. CDR3 sequence (DNA): TGTGCCTGCAGTTTAACCAACCTTAAAGGGGAGACCCAGTACTTC.